This T cell receptor (beta chain) was identified during a study of cytomegalovirus exposure and HLA in healthy donors. Study summary: Roughly 180 million T cells yielded roughly 120 million unique TCR beta sequences, as an earlier analysis found.

At the time of sampling, donors were nominally healthy, though unrecorded immune exposures were likely. Findings and caveats of the study: About 150 TCR beta chains were listed as cytomegalovirus-associated. Data from an earlier analysis indicated that most TCR beta V segments were productive either about 87% or about 30% of the time.

60 Vbeta and 13 Jbeta primers were used in PCR. The protocol was immunoSEQ multiplex PCR, while the TCRdb copy is restricted to in-frame clones and leaves out a portion. The top ten hold 1.4% of the sample, which has about 180,000 clones, 70% to 85% seen once. Remarks on this clone: Its antigen is as yet unknown.

The clonotype was recovered from a young woman in good health and CMV-seropositive. The sample taken for sequencing was PBMCs.

CDR3 DNA: TGTGCCAGCAGTTTTTTTTCCGGGACTAGCGGGAGGAGTGAGCAGTTCTTC. Protein: CASSFFSGTSGRSEQFF. The chain employs TRBV27 and TRBJ2-1; 15 bases fit TRBD2. Trimming cost V 3 bases and J 9 bases; bases outside gene matches: 9. There are 17 residues in the CDR3. The germline gives CDR1 MNHEY, CDR2 SMNVEV (reference sequence).